This T cell receptor beta chain was sequenced for a study of cytomegalovirus exposure and HLA in healthy donors. A note on this clone: Its specificity is not known. The CDR3 ends on some other residue instead of the conserved phenylalanine or tryptophan, so this is likely a read error.

Whole-study findings and limits: The investigators catalogued 164 TCR beta chains as cytomegalovirus-associated. Whilst most TCR sequences proved rare, a subset of public TCRs occurred across many donors.

PCR amplification relied on 60 Vbeta primers (plus 13 Jbeta primers). Assay used: immunoSEQ multiplex PCR; TCRdb lists only in-frame clones, some missing. This table has about 130,000 clones, roughly 70% appearing once. The CDR3 has 13 residues. Per germline, CDR1 LGHNA and CDR2 YNFKEQ. V lost 3 bases to trimming and J lost 1 base, with 3 bases between them. This sequence joins TRBV4-2 and TRBJ2-2; D is undetermined. The TCR was taken from a man between 25 and 39 years old in good health and CMV-seronegative. The sample taken for sequencing was PBMCs. The CDR3 DNA reads TGTGCCAGCAGCCACGAGAACACCGGGGAGCTGTTTGTT. It specifies CASSHENTGELFV.